This TCR beta chain derives from a study of T cells after yellow fever vaccination. Study summary: The fractions with low cell numbers were processed using SMART-Seq v4 Ultra Low Input. Findings and limits, study-wide: Post-booster samples contained most primary-vaccination clones (about 95% CD4, approximately 88% CD8). The secondary T-cell response peaked on day 5, not day 15, but was weaker.

UMIs were added to TCR cDNA along with a universal primer site when it was made by 5'RACE template switching. Using its own MiXCR run on the 5' RACE reads, TCRdb lists one record per CDR3 protein. Of under 150,000 distinct CDR3 sequences detected, 7.7% appear once; the ten largest clones hold under 0.85%. The CDR3 contains 14 residues. CDR1 is MNHNS and CDR2 is SASEGT in the germline V gene. Trimming pared 10 bases from V and 5 bases from J, leaving 17 bases between. This clonotype has ten or more counts. Its antigen is unidentified. The receptor was derived from a man between 25 and 39 years old who received the YFV17D yellow fever vaccine. The chain combines TRBV6-1 with TRBJ1-4; weak D call: TRBD1 (6 bases). Source: CD4+ T cells sorted from PBMCs, taken 5 days after the yellow fever booster vaccination. The CDR3 DNA reads TGTGCCACAGGGGCTGGCCCTGCAAATGAAAAACTGTTTTTT. Its protein product is CATGAGPANEKLFF.